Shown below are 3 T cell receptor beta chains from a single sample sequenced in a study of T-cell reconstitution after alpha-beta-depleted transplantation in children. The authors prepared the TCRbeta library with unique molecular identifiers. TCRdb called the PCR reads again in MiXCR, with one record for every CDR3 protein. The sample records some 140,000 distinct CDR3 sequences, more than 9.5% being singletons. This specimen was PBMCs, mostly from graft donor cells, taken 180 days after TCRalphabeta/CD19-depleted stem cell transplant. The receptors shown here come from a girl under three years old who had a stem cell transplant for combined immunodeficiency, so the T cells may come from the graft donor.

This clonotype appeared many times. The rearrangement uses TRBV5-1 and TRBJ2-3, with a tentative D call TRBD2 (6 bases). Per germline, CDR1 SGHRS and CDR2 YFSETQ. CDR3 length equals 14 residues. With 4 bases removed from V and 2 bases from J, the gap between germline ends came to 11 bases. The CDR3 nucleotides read TGCGCCAGCAGCCTCGGGACTGCCACAGATACGCAGTATTTT. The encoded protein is CASSLGTATDTQYF.

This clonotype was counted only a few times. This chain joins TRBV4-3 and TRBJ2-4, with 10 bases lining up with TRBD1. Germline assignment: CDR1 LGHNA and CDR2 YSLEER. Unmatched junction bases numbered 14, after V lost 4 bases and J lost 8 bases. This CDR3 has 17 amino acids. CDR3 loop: CASSLNGPGQGIHIQYF. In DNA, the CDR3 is TGCGCCAGCAGCCTGAACGGCCCGGGACAGGGGATTCACATTCAGTACTTC.

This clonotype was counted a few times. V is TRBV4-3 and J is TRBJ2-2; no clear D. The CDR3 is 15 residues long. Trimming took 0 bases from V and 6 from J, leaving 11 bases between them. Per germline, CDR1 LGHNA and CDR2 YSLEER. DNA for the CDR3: TGCGCCAGCAGCCAAGATAGACCCCCAGCCGGGGAGCTGTTTTTT. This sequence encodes CASSQDRPPAGELFF.